This T cell receptor (beta chain) emerged from a study of technical replicates of blood from a handful of donors. CDR3 size: 14 residues. From germline, CDR1 is SGHTA and CDR2 FQGNSA. The V and J ends lost 0 bases and 8 bases, in that order; junction bases with no gene match: 6. Repertoires were generated with immunoSEQ multiplex PCR, while TCRdb's copy carries only in-frame clones and drops some. The sample consists of about 82,000 clones, around 94% of them appearing once. This chain uses TRBV7-2 with TRBJ1-2; TRBD1 matches 7 bases. The sequence derives from a human donor in good health. Material for sequencing was T cells isolated from PBMCs. In DNA, the CDR3 is TGTGCCAGCAGCTTAGCTGGTACAGGGGACGGCTACACCTTC. It is translated as CASSLAGTGDGYTF. The entire variable domain, with the rest obtained from reference TRBV7-2 and TRBJ1-2, is as follows: GAGVSQSPSNKVTEKGKDVELRCDPISGHTALYWYRQSLGQGLEFLIYFQGNSAPDKSGLPSDRFSAERTGGSVSTLTIQRTQQEDSAVYLCASSLAGTGDGYTFGSGTRLTVV.